A selection of T cell receptor beta chains follows, all from one sample in a study of cytomegalovirus exposure and HLA in healthy donors. TCRdb's table, derived via immunoSEQ multiplex PCR, lists solely in-frame clones and lacks some. The sample carries more than 95,000 clones, 75% to 85% recorded once. The specimen sequenced was PBMCs. Receptors originate from a young woman in good health and CMV-seropositive. Both conserved end residues are part of each CDR3. Each record gives: V gene, D gene, J gene, clone size, CDR3 protein, CDR3 DNA. The D gene is left open where the match is weak. The size entry is marked missing in some rows and otherwise reads once, few, many or a size class.

V: TRBV12-5
D: NA
J: TRBJ1-2
size: NA
CDR3: CASGSQVPYGYTF
DNA: TGTGCTAGTGGTTCACAGGTTCCCTATGGCTACACCTTC

V: TRBV28
D: NA
J: TRBJ1-1
size: NA
CDR3: CASRLYGGSTEAFF
DNA: TGTGCCAGCAGACTATATGGGGGCAGCACTGAAGCTTTCTTT

V: TRBV19
D: NA
J: TRBJ1-1
size: NA
CDR3: CASSPRKNTEAFF
DNA: TGTGCCAGTAGCCCGAGAAAGAACACTGAAGCTTTCTTT

V: TRBV2
D: NA
J: TRBJ1-1
size: NA
CDR3: CASGSYYVGAFF
DNA: TGTGCCAGCGGCAGCTACTACGTCGGAGCTTTCTTT

V: TRBV7-9
D: NA
J: TRBJ2-7
size: NA
CDR3: CASSSPQGPPYEQYF
DNA: TGTGCCAGCAGCTCGCCACAGGGACCACCCTACGAGCAGTACTTC

V: TRBV6-4
D: NA
J: TRBJ2-1
size: NA
CDR3: CASSSGGGGNEQFF
DNA: TGTGCCAGCAGTTCGGGAGGGGGCGGCAATGAGCAGTTCTTC

V: TRBV4-3
D: TRBD2
J: TRBJ2-1
size: NA
CDR3: CASSRTAGGPHEQFF
DNA: TGCGCCAGCAGCCGTACAGCGGGAGGGCCCCATGAGCAGTTCTTC

V: TRBV5-1
D: NA
J: TRBJ2-3
size: NA
CDR3: CASSLAGLLLADTQYF
DNA: TGCGCCAGCAGCTTGGCCGGACTACTTCTGGCAGATACGCAGTATTTT

V: TRBV28
D: TRBD1
J: TRBJ2-7
size: NA
CDR3: CASSFRDRPLEQYF
DNA: TGTGCCAGCAGTTTTAGGGACAGGCCCCTAGAGCAGTACTTC

V: TRBV29-1
D: TRBD1
J: TRBJ1-2
size: few
CDR3: CSVSPGGAGYGYTF
DNA: TGCAGCGTGAGCCCAGGGGGCGCCGGCTATGGCTACACCTTC

V: TRBV4-1
D: TRBD1
J: TRBJ2-3
size: NA
CDR3: CASSQTTGQGFGDTQYF
DNA: TGCGCCAGCAGCCAAACTACGGGACAGGGCTTTGGAGATACGCAGTATTTT

V: TRBV30
D: TRBD2
J: TRBJ2-7
size: NA
CDR3: CAWRGRASGEQYF
DNA: TGTGCCTGGAGGGGAAGAGCTAGCGGCGAGCAGTACTTC

V: TRBV6-1
D: TRBD2
J: TRBJ2-2
size: NA
CDR3: CASSLAGHGTGELFF
DNA: TGTGCCAGCAGTCTAGCGGGGCACGGCACCGGGGAGCTGTTTTTT

V: TRBV4-3
D: NA
J: TRBJ1-2
size: few
CDR3: CASSQVHGGWDYGYTF
DNA: TGCGCCAGCAGCCAAGTGCACGGGGGTTGGGACTATGGCTACACCTTC

V: TRBV7-9
D: NA
J: TRBJ2-7
size: once
CDR3: CASSLFRGEQYF
DNA: TGTGCCAGCAGCTTATTTAGGGGCGAGCAGTACTTC

V: TRBV30
D: TRBD1
J: TRBJ2-5
size: NA
CDR3: CAWTRQGGSQETQYF
DNA: TGTGCCTGGACTCGACAGGGCGGATCCCAAGAGACCCAGTACTTC

V: TRBV7-8
D: NA
J: TRBJ2-7
size: few
CDR3: CASSLPGLRSSYEQYF
DNA: TGTGCCAGCAGCTTACCGGGACTCAGAAGCTCCTACGAGCAGTACTTC

V: TRBV28
D: TRBD2
J: TRBJ2-5
size: NA
CDR3: CASSLTLAGVSETQYF
DNA: TGTGCCAGCAGTTTAACTCTAGCGGGAGTCAGTGAGACCCAGTACTTC

V: TRBV2
D: NA
J: TRBJ2-7
size: NA
CDR3: CASRGGSGPNEQYF
DNA: TGTGCCAGCAGGGGGGGTTCGGGGCCCAACGAGCAGTACTTC

V: TRBV28
D: TRBD1
J: TRBJ1-5
size: NA
CDR3: CASSRGQTRNQPQHF
DNA: TGTGCCAGCAGCCGGGGACAGACACGCAATCAGCCCCAGCATTTT

V: TRBV2
D: TRBD2
J: TRBJ2-7
size: NA
CDR3: CASSEILRREGRYEQYF
DNA: TGTGCCAGCAGTGAAATTTTGCGGCGGGAGGGCCGTTACGAGCAGTACTTC

V: TRBV10-2
D: NA
J: TRBJ1-3
size: once
CDR3: CASSQRTSGNTIYF
DNA: TGCGCCAGCAGTCAAAGGACTTCTGGAAACACCATATATTTT

V: TRBV27
D: TRBD1
J: TRBJ1-6
size: once
CDR3: CASSGQVAVSPLHF
DNA: TGTGCCAGCAGTGGACAGGTCGCGGTTTCACCCCTCCACTTT

V: TRBV18
D: NA
J: TRBJ2-5
size: NA
CDR3: CASSPQTRTETQYF
DNA: TGTGCCAGCTCACCACAGACAAGAACAGAGACCCAGTACTTC

V: TRBV7-6
D: NA
J: TRBJ1-5
size: NA
CDR3: CASSLGPTATNTYSNQPQHF
DNA: TGTGCCAGCAGCTTAGGCCCGACAGCCACAAACACCTATAGCAATCAGCCCCAGCATTTT

V: TRBV14
D: NA
J: TRBJ1-1
size: NA
CDR3: CASSQRHQNTEAFF
DNA: TGTGCCAGCAGCCAAAGACACCAGAACACTGAAGCTTTCTTT

V: TRBV5-8
D: NA
J: TRBJ1-5
size: NA
CDR3: CASSPVGGRNQPQHF
DNA: TGTGCCAGCAGTCCTGTGGGCGGGAGAAATCAGCCCCAGCATTTT

V: TRBV20-1
D: TRBD1
J: TRBJ1-4
size: once
CDR3: CSAGQGGKLFF
DNA: TGCAGCGCGGGACAGGGGGGCAAACTGTTTTTT

V: TRBV2
D: NA
J: TRBJ1-2
size: NA
CDR3: CAPSVEGQVGYTF
DNA: TGTGCCCCGTCCGTTGAGGGCCAGGTGGGCTACACCTTC

V: TRBV5-8
D: TRBD1
J: TRBJ2-6
size: few
CDR3: CASNPRDRAGANVLTF
DNA: TGTGCCAGCAACCCGCGGGACAGGGCGGGGGCCAACGTCCTGACTTTC

V: TRBV7-9
D: NA
J: TRBJ2-7
size: NA
CDR3: CASSPGYEQYF
DNA: TGTGCCAGCAGCCCCGGTTACGAGCAGTACTTC

V: TRBV4-2
D: NA
J: TRBJ1-2
size: NA
CDR3: CASSQDIQGTFGYTF
DNA: TGTGCCAGCAGCCAAGATATACAGGGAACATTTGGCTACACCTTC

V: TRBV4-1
D: NA
J: TRBJ2-6
size: few
CDR3: CASKGSGANVLTF
DNA: TGCGCCAGCAAGGGGTCTGGGGCCAACGTCCTGACTTTC

V: TRBV27
D: TRBD1
J: TRBJ1-3
size: NA
CDR3: CASSALGTGVDTIYF
DNA: TGTGCCAGCAGCGCACTGGGGACAGGGGTCGACACCATATATTTT

V: TRBV7-2
D: NA
J: TRBJ1-1
size: NA
CDR3: CASSLGGGYTEAFF
DNA: TGTGCCAGCAGCTTGGGGGGTGGGTACACTGAAGCTTTCTTT

V: TRBV5-6
D: NA
J: TRBJ1-2
size: NA
CDR3: CASSLGQLYGYTF
DNA: TGTGCCAGCAGCCTTGGACAGCTCTATGGCTACACCTTC

V: TRBV19
D: TRBD1
J: TRBJ1-2
size: once
CDR3: CASSPGTGDGYTF
DNA: TGTGCCAGTAGCCCCGGGACAGGGGATGGCTACACCTTC

V: TRBV25-1
D: TRBD1
J: TRBJ2-7
size: NA
CDR3: CASSGRQGENEQYF
DNA: TGTGCCAGCAGTGGTCGACAGGGTGAAAACGAGCAGTACTTC

V: TRBV7-3
D: TRBD1
J: TRBJ2-1
size: NA
CDR3: CASSQQGVAYNEQFF
DNA: TGTGCCAGCAGTCAGCAGGGGGTAGCTTACAATGAGCAGTTCTTC

V: TRBV30
D: NA
J: TRBJ1-1
size: NA
CDR3: CAWTPFLGGRGTEAFF
DNA: TGTGCCTGGACACCCTTCCTCGGGGGGAGGGGGACTGAAGCTTTCTTT

V: TRBV5-1
D: NA
J: TRBJ2-7
size: few
CDR3: CASSLAPESEQYF
DNA: TGCGCCAGCAGCTTGGCCCCTGAGTCCGAGCAGTACTTC

V: TRBV27
D: TRBD2
J: TRBJ2-5
size: NA
CDR3: CASSLGLAGPSQETQYF
DNA: TGTGCCAGCAGTTTGGGACTAGCGGGACCCTCCCAAGAGACCCAGTACTTC

V: TRBV10-2
D: NA
J: TRBJ1-2
size: NA
CDR3: CASSEEVYGYTF
DNA: TGCGCCAGCAGTGAGGAGGTTTATGGCTACACCTTC

V: TRBV6-5
D: TRBD1
J: TRBJ2-1
size: few
CDR3: CASSYGTGTTNEQFF
DNA: TGTGCCAGCAGTTACGGGACAGGGACCACCAATGAGCAGTTCTTC

V: TRBV10-3
D: NA
J: TRBJ2-7
size: NA
CDR3: CAISGGGLWNEQYF
DNA: TGTGCCATCAGCGGCGGTGGCTTATGGAACGAGCAGTACTTC

V: TRBV6-5
D: TRBD1
J: TRBJ1-2
size: NA
CDR3: CASSYPDRAGYTF
DNA: TGTGCCAGCAGTTACCCGGACAGGGCTGGCTACACCTTC